This T cell receptor beta chain appears in the sequencing data of a study of cytomegalovirus exposure and HLA in healthy donors. For this clone: Its antigen is unidentified.

The study, taken as a whole, reports: When analyzed later, a missense DCLRE1C variant was found to be linked to TCR beta V- and J-gene trimming.

Germline V gene lookup returns CDR1 SGHVS and CDR2 FNYEAQ. After removal of 3 bases from V and 8 bases from J, the junction contained 7 bases not matched to a gene. The CDR3 runs to 13 residues. Primers included in the PCR were 60 Vbeta and 13 Jbeta primers. Data came from immunoSEQ multiplex PCR; TCRdb stores just in-frame clones and leaves some out. The sample lists under 150,000 clones, around two thirds occurring once. Sequencing used PBMCs. The TCR originated in a woman aged 35 to 49 in good health and CMV-seropositive. V usage is TRBV7-6 and J usage is TRBJ2-7, with 7 bases lining up with TRBD1. The CDR3 sequence: CASSFGTEYKQYF. Here the CDR3 DNA reads TGTGCCAGCAGCTTCGGGACAGAGTATAAGCAGTACTTC.